What follows are 12 T cell receptor beta chains derived from one specimen sequenced in a study of control samples from healthy donors and cancer patients. Method: immunoSEQ multiplex PCR; TCRdb's copy keeps in-frame clones and lacks some. Of approximately 92,000 clones in the sample, more than 85% are singletons; the top ten hold approximately 1.5%. The sample was blood. The receptors stem from a woman aged 25-40 years in good health.

The chain combines TRBV19 with TRBJ2-1; 9 nucleotides align to TRBD1. Germline loops: CDR1 LNHDA, CDR2 SQIVND (reference sequence). This CDR3 region has 16 residues. Unmatched junction bases numbered 9, after V lost 5 bases and J lost 4 bases. The CDR3 region has the DNA TGTGCCAGTAGTGGGGGAACAGGGGGCGAATACAATGAGCAGTTCTTC. Its translation: CASSGGTGGEYNEQFF.

This clone was picked up one time. The chain recombines TRBV28 with TRBJ1-5; D is unresolved. The CDR3 is 15 residues long. Per the germline V gene, CDR1 is MDHEN and CDR2 is SYDVKM. The V and J ends lost 5 bases and 5 bases respectively, with 16 bases between them. The DNA for the CDR3 is TGTGCCAGCAGTCCCCCATCAACGGCATATCAGCCCCAGCATTTT. Its protein product is CASSPPSTAYQPQHF.

The chain joins TRBV19 to TRBJ2-1; a weak D match, TRBD1 (5 bases). V lost 0 bases, J lost 6 bases, and 6 bases lay in between. CDR3 length: 13 residues. Germline V gene lookup returns CDR1 LNHDA and CDR2 SQIVND (reference sequence). CDR3 DNA sequence: TGTGCCAGTAGTATAGAGGGGCGCAATGAGCAGTTCTTC. It is translated as CASSIEGRNEQFF.

The V call is TRBV6-1, the J call TRBJ1-2; no firm D call. The CDR3 runs 15 residues. CDR1 is MNHNS, CDR2 SASEGT, per germline. The V end was cut by 2 bases, the J end by 1 base, with 11 bases between. This CDR3 is CASSEYRGFNYGYTF. In DNA form, the CDR3 reads TGTGCCAGCAGTGAATATCGGGGTTTTAACTATGGCTACACCTTC.

The rearrangement uses TRBV29-1 and TRBJ2-2, with D perhaps TRBD1 (6 bases). Trimming pared 7 bases from V and 2 bases from J, leaving 11 bases between. The CDR3 consists of 13 residues. Germline V gene lookup returns CDR1 SQVTM and CDR2 ANQGSEA. The CDR3 is CSGRDINTGELFF. The CDR3 DNA reads TGCAGCGGTCGGGACATTAACACCGGGGAGCTGTTTTTT.

The chain uses TRBV5-6 and TRBJ1-2, with no clear D. This CDR3 contains 15 residues. Germline lookup yields CDR1 SGHDT and CDR2 YYEEEE. The V end was cut by 4 bases, the J end by 8 bases, with 21 bases between. This CDR3 is CASSPVGFAPWGYTF. CDR3 bases: TGTGCCAGCAGCCCAGTTGGTTTTGCCCCCTGGGGCTACACCTTC.

The chain combines TRBV21-1 with TRBJ2-3; the D call of TRBD2 is as the table states it, not checked on the DNA. TRBV21-1 is labeled a pseudogene. The CDR3 is made up of 12 amino acids. The CDR3 DNA reads TGTGCCAGCAGCAAATCCTCAGATACGCAGTATTTT. Translated: CASSKSSDTQYF.

The V call is TRBV5-1, the J call TRBJ2-5; maybe TRBD1 (6 bases). Trimming stripped 4 bases from V and 5 bases from J, with 15 bases between. This CDR3 is 14 amino acids long. The germline V gene has CDR1 SGHRS and CDR2 YFSETQ. The CDR3 DNA reads TGCGCCAGCAGCCGCGTAGGGGGTTTGGAGACCCAGTACTTC. It codes for CASSRVGGLETQYF.

The chain uses TRBV5-6 and TRBJ2-6, with D unresolved. CDR1 and CDR2 from the germline V gene are SGHDT and YYEEEE. The V end lost 2 bases, the J end lost 2 bases, and 17 bases lay between the germline ends. CDR3 length equals 18 residues. CDR3 in DNA: TGTGCCAGCAGCTTATATTTGTCAATGAGCACTGGGGCCAACGTCCTGACTTTC. Translating gives CASSLYLSMSTGANVLTF.

The chain is built from TRBV9 and TRBJ2-3, with D maybe TRBD2 (6 bases). The germline V gene has CDR1 SGDLS and CDR2 YYNGEE. CDR3 size: 14 residues. Trimming stripped 3 bases from V and 2 bases from J, with 10 bases between. This CDR3 is CASSGGTSTDTQYF. In DNA, the CDR3 is TGTGCCAGCAGCGGCGGGACCTCCACAGATACGCAGTATTTT.

Of note for this clone: A read error may account for a junction end that differs from germline. The chain is built from TRBV5-5 and TRBJ1-4, with 7 bases fitting TRBD1. Germline values: CDR1 SGHKS, CDR2 YYEKEE (reference sequence). The CDR3 runs to 11 residues. The CDR3 is CASSYNRDSIF. The CDR3 coding sequence is TGTGCCAGCAGTTATAACCGGGACAGCATTTTT.

This clone was observed a single time. V usage is TRBV28 and J usage is TRBJ1-6; no clear D. Germline CDR1 is MDHEN and CDR2 is SYDVKM. There are 12 residues in the CDR3. V lost 6 bases, J lost 8 bases, and 8 bases lay in between. The CDR3 DNA follows: TGTGCCAGCAGCCGCGGGTATTCACCCCTCCACTTT. Amino acids: CASSRGYSPLHF.